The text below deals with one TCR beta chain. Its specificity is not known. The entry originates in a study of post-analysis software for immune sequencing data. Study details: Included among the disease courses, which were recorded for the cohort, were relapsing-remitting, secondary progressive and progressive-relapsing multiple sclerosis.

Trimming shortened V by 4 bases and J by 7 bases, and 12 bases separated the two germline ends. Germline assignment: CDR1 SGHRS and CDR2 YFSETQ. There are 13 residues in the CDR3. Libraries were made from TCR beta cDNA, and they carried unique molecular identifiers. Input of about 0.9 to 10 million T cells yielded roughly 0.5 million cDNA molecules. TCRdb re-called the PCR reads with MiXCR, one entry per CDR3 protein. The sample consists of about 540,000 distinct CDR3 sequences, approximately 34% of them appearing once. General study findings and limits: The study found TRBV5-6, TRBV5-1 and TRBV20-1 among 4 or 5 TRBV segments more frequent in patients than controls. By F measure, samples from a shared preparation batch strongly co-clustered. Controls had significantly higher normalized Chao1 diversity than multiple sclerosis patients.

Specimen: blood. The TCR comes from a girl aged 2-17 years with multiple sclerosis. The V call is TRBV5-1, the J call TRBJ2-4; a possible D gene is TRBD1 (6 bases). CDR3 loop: CASSPTGLNIQYF. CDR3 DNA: TGCGCCAGCAGCCCAACAGGGTTGAACATTCAGTACTTC.